The rows below give T cell receptor beta chains drawn from one sample of a study of T cell changes during pregnancy in multiple sclerosis. Sequenced by immunoSEQ multiplex PCR; TCRdb stores in-frame clones only, minus some. Of about 75,000 clones in the sample, roughly nine tenths were seen once. The material was peripheral blood, obtained in the first trimester of pregnancy. The receptors come from a female donor in good health, enrolled as a control in a pregnancy study. Each CDR3 is given with its conserved first and last residue.

V gene: TRBV30
CDR3 protein: CAWRGLAAFGELFF

V gene: TRBV11-2
CDR3 protein: CASSSPGQGVYEQYF

V gene: TRBV4-3
CDR3 protein: CASSQRTETGGYTF

V gene: TRBV6-5
CDR3 protein: CASSLMLGIADTQYF

V gene: TRBV6-1
CDR3 protein: CASKPYPTGSEQFF

V gene: TRBV7-2
CDR3 protein: CASSLQPPGLAGGEQYF

V gene: TRBV6-6
CDR3 protein: CASRTLAGGRTDTQYF

V gene: TRBV14
CDR3 protein: CASSPDRDGYGYTF

V gene: TRBV6-6
CDR3 protein: CASSGTGRETQYF

V gene: TRBV7-9
CDR3 protein: CASSRAYEQYF